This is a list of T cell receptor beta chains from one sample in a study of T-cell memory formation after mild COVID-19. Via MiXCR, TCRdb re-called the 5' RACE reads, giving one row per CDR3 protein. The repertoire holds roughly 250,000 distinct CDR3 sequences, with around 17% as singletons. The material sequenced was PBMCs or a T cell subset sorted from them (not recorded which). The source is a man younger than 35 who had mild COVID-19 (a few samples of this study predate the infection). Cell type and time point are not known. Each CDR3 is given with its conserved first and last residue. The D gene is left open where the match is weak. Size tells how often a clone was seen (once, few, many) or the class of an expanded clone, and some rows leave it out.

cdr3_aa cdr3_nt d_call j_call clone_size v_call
CASSQGQGRGQETQYF TGTGCCAGCAGCCAGGGACAGGGTAGGGGTCAAGAGACCCAGTACTTC TRBD1 TRBJ2-5 many TRBV5-4
CASSQTRYNEQFF TGCGCCAGCAGCCAGACCCGCTACAATGAGCAGTTCTTC . TRBJ2-1 once TRBV5-1
CSVDRAGEGETQYF TGCAGCGTTGATAGAGCAGGGGAAGGAGAGACCCAGTACTTC . TRBJ2-5 . TRBV29-1
CASSFGTSANEQFF TGTGCCAGCAGCTTCGGGACTAGCGCTAATGAGCAGTTCTTC TRBD2 TRBJ2-1 . TRBV7-9
CASSSRGRSTEAFF TGTGCCAGCAGCTCACGGGGACGGAGCACTGAAGCTTTCTTT . TRBJ1-1 few TRBV7-9
CAISRQVDQPQHF TGTGCCATCAGTCGACAGGTAGATCAGCCCCAGCATTTT . TRBJ1-5 few TRBV10-3
CATSLGSAQDTQYF TGCGCCACCTCCTTAGGGTCTGCCCAAGATACGCAGTATTTT . TRBJ2-3 many TRBV10-1
CASSRDINYSNQPQHF TGTGCCAGCAGTCGGGACATCAACTATAGCAATCAGCCCCAGCATTTT . TRBJ1-5 . TRBV6-2/TRBV6-3
CASSPERGGLDTQYF TGTGCCAGCAGCCCCGAGCGGGGGGGCCTGGATACGCAGTATTTT TRBD2 TRBJ2-3 . TRBV7-2
CASSLSGTAETQYF TGTGCCAGCAGCTTAAGTGGGACAGCCGAGACCCAGTACTTC TRBD1 TRBJ2-5 . TRBV7-3
CASTVGTSGSIQYF TGTGCCAGCACGGTCGGGACTAGCGGTAGCATTCAGTACTTC TRBD2 TRBJ2-4 . TRBV12-3/TRBV12-4
CASSEAFLNTEAFF TGTGCCAGCAGTGAAGCGTTCTTGAACACTGAAGCTTTCTTT . TRBJ1-1 . TRBV6-1
CSVDGGRETQYF TGCAGCGTTGATGGGGGCCGGGAGACCCAGTACTTC . TRBJ2-5 . TRBV29-1
CASSFGTATGELFF TGTGCCAGCAGCTTCGGGACAGCCACCGGGGAGCTGTTTTTT TRBD1 TRBJ2-2 many TRBV7-9
CASSFRPSQETQYF TGTGCCAGCAGCTTCCGACCGAGTCAAGAGACCCAGTACTTC . TRBJ2-5 few TRBV9
CASSAGLAADTQYF TGTGCCAGCAGCGCGGGACTAGCTGCAGATACGCAGTATTTT TRBD2 TRBJ2-3 few TRBV6-5
CASSLGGLSGYTF TGTGCCAGCAGTTTGGGGGGTCTGAGTGGCTACACCTTC . TRBJ1-2 few TRBV12-3/TRBV12-4
CASSHDGAMYF TGTGCCAGCAGCCATGACGGGGCCATGTACTTC . TRBJ2-7 few TRBV3-1
CASSFVLPGQGTDTQYF TGTGCCAGCAGTTTTGTCTTACCGGGACAGGGGACAGATACGCAGTATTTT TRBD1 TRBJ2-3 . TRBV27
CASSQAGRNTEAFF TGCGCCAGCAGCCAAGCGGGACGGAACACTGAAGCTTTCTTT . TRBJ1-1 . TRBV4-3
CASSWGQGITEAFF TGTGCCAGCAGTTGGGGACAGGGCATCACTGAAGCTTTCTTT TRBD1 TRBJ1-1 . TRBV6-2/TRBV6-3
CASSYSQTGGARGYTF TGTGCCAGCAGTTACTCGCAGACAGGGGGCGCGCGGGGCTACACCTTC TRBD1 TRBJ1-2 . TRBV6-5
CASSQDLEGRGAFF TGCGCCAGCAGCCAAGATTTGGAAGGAAGGGGAGCTTTCTTT . TRBJ1-1 few TRBV4-1
CASSPGGGAWSNTEAFF TGCGCCAGCAGCCCCGGGGGGGGCGCTTGGTCGAACACTGAAGCTTTCTTT . TRBJ1-1 . TRBV5-1
CASSPRGAGGTDTQYF TGTGCCAGCAGCCCACGGGGGGCGGGGGGAACAGATACGCAGTATTTT TRBD2 TRBJ2-3 few TRBV7-9
CSALSGGATDTQYF TGCAGTGCTTTAAGCGGGGGGGCCACAGATACGCAGTATTTT TRBD2 TRBJ2-3 many TRBV20-1
CAIRTGSKETQYF TGTGCCATACGCACGGGCTCTAAAGAGACCCAGTACTTC . TRBJ2-5 . TRBV10-3
CSVHMELLMNTEAFF TGCAGCGTTCATATGGAGCTTTTAATGAACACTGAAGCTTTCTTT . TRBJ1-1 . TRBV29-1
CASSEPPGGGFVEQFF TGTGCCAGCAGTGAACCGCCGGGGGGAGGGTTCGTTGAGCAGTTCTTC TRBD2 TRBJ2-1 few TRBV6-1
CASSAQENTEAFF TGTGCCAGCAGCGCACAGGAGAACACTGAAGCTTTCTTT . TRBJ1-1 few TRBV7-9
CASSFKTTQETQYF TGTGCCAGCAGTTTTAAGACTACTCAAGAGACCCAGTACTTC . TRBJ2-5 . TRBV12-3/TRBV12-4
CASTTSRTGGTEAFF TGCGCCAGCACCACCTCGAGGACAGGGGGCACTGAAGCTTTCTTT TRBD1 TRBJ1-1 . TRBV4-1
CASSLSGQPNEKLFF TGTGCCAGCAGCTTATCCGGACAGCCAAATGAAAAACTGTTTTTT . TRBJ1-4 . TRBV11-3
CASSLFFLAVNTQYF TGTGCCAGCAGCTTATTTTTCCTAGCGGTTAATACGCAGTATTTT TRBD2 TRBJ2-3 few TRBV7-2
CASSYSSTGIIQSITQHF TGTGCCAGCAGTTACTCGAGTACCGGGATCATACAATCAATAACCCAGCATTTT . TRBJ1-5 . TRBV6-6
CASSSTRVGDTQYF TGTGCCAGCAGCTCGACCAGGGTCGGAGATACGCAGTATTTT . TRBJ2-3 medium-sized TRBV7-2
CASSLTGPIGDTQYF TGCGCCAGCAGCTTAACAGGGCCGATAGGAGATACGCAGTATTTT . TRBJ2-3 many TRBV5-1
CSAGNGLWNQPQHF TGCAGTGCTGGCAACGGCCTATGGAATCAGCCCCAGCATTTT . TRBJ1-5 . TRBV20-1
CAPDRAVREQYF TGTGCCCCCGACAGGGCAGTGCGCGAGCAGTACTTC TRBD1 TRBJ2-7 . TRBV10-3
CASSPGLADRTDTQYF TGCGCCAGCAGCCCGGGACTAGCGGACCGCACAGATACGCAGTATTTT TRBD2 TRBJ2-3 many TRBV4-3